The table lists the clone carrying this TCR beta chain with a few counts. The antigen is undetermined. This sample was included in a study of cytomegalovirus exposure and HLA in healthy donors. About the research overall: An earlier analysis found roughly 110 million unique TCR beta sequences from about 190 million T cells. Findings and caveats of the study: Generally TCR sequences proved uncommon, though certain public TCRs appeared in numerous donors.

The study ran its PCR with 60 Vbeta and 13 Jbeta primers. The table came from immunoSEQ multiplex PCR; TCRdb's copy has only in-frame clones and leaves some out. Altogether 30,000 to 40,000 clones are present, 85% to 95% being singletons, with the ten largest covering 2% to 3%. This CDR3 has 13 amino acids. Germline values: CDR1 LGHNT, CDR2 FRNRAP. Trimming removed 0 bases at V and 8 bases at J, with 8 bases between. This clonotype originated in a woman aged 18 to 35 in good health and CMV-seronegative. Sequencing was done on a sample of PBMCs. This chain uses TRBV12-5 with TRBJ2-1; TRBD1 is a possible D gene (5 bases). This CDR3 reads CASGLVGADEQFF. In DNA, the CDR3 is TGTGCTAGTGGTTTGGTAGGGGCCGATGAGCAGTTCTTC.